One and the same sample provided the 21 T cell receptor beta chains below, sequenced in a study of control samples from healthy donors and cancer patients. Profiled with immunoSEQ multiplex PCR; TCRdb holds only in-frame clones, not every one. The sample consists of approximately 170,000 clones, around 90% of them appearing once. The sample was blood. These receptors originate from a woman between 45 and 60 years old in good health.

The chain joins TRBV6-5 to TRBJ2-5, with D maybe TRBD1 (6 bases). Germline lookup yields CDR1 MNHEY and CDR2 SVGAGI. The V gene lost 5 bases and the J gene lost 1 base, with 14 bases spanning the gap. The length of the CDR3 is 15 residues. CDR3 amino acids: CASSQSQGRQETQYF. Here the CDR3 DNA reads TGTGCCAGCAGTCAATCGCAGGGGCGCCAAGAGACCCAGTACTTC.

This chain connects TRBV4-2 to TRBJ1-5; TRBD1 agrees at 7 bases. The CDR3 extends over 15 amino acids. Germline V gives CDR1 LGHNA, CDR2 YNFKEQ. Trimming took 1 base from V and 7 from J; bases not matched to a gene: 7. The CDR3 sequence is CASSQGSTGSQPQHF. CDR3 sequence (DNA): TGTGCCAGCAGCCAAGGATCGACAGGGTCCCAGCCCCAGCATTTT.

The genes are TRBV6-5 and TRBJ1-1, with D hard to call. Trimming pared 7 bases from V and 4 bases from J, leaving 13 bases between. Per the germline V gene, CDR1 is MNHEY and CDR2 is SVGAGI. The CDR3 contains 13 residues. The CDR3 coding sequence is TGTGCCAGCATCGTGGGATTCCTCACTGAAGCTTTCTTT. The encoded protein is CASIVGFLTEAFF.

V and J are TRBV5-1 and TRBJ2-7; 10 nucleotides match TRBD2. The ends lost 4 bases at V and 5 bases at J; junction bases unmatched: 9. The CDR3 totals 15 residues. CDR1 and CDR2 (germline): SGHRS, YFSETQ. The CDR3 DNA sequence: TGCGCCAGCAGCCACTACGGGACTAGCGAGGACGAGCAGTACTTC. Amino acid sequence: CASSHYGTSEDEQYF. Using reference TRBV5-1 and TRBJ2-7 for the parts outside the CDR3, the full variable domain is KAGVTQTPRYLIKTRGQQVTLSCSPISGHRSVSWYQQTPGQGLQFLFEYFSETQRNKGNFPGRFSGRQFSNSRSEMNVSTLELGDSALYLCASSHYGTSEDEQYFGPGTRLTVT.

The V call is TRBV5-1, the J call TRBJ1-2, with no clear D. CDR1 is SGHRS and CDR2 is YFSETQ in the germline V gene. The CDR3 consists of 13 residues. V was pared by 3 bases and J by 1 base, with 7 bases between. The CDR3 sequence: CASSSDGNYGYTF. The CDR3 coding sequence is TGCGCCAGCAGCTCCGACGGTAACTATGGCTACACCTTC.

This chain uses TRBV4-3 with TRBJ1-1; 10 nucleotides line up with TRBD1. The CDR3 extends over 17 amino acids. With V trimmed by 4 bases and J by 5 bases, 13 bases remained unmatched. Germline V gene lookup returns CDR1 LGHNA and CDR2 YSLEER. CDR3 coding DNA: TGCGCCAGCAGCCTTCGACAGGGGGCCCAGGTTAGGACTGAAGCTTTCTTT. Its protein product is CASSLRQGAQVRTEAFF.

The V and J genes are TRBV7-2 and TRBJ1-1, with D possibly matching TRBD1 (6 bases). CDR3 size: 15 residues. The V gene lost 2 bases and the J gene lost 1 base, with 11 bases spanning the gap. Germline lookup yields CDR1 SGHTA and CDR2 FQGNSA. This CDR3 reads CASSLPGGGNTEAFF. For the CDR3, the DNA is TGTGCCAGCAGCTTACCCGGGGGCGGGAACACTGAAGCTTTCTTT.

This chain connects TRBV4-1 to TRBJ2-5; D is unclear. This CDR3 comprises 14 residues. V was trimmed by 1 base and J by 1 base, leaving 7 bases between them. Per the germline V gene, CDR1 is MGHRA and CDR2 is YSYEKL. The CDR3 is CASSQGRTQETQYF. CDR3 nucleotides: TGCGCCAGCAGCCAAGGTCGGACCCAAGAGACCCAGTACTTC.

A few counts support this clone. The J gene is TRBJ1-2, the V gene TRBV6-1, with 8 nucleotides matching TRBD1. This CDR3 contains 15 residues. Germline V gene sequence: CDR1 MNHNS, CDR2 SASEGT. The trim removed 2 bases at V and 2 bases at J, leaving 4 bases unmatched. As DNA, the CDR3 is TGTGCCAGCAGTGAATTGACAGGGGAGAACTATGGCTACACCTTC. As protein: CASSELTGENYGYTF.

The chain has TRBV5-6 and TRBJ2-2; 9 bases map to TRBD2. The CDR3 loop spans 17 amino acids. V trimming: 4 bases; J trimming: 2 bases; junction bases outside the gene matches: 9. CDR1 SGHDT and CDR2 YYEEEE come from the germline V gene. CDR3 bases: TGTGCCAGCAGCCCGATTAGCGGGAGTGTCAACACCGGGGAGCTGTTTTTT. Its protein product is CASSPISGSVNTGELFF. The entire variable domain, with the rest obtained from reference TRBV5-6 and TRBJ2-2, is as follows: DAGVTQSPTHLIKTRGQQVTLRCSPKSGHDTVSWYQQALGQGPQFIFQYYEEEERQRGNFPDRFSGHQFPNYSSELNVNALLLGDSALYLCASSPISGSVNTGELFFGEGSRLTVL.

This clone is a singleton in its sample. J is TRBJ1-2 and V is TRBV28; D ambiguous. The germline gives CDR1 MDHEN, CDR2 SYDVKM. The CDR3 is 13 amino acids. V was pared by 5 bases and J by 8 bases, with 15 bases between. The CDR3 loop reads CASSPPMVWGYTF. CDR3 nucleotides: TGTGCCAGCAGTCCCCCTATGGTGTGGGGCTACACCTTC.

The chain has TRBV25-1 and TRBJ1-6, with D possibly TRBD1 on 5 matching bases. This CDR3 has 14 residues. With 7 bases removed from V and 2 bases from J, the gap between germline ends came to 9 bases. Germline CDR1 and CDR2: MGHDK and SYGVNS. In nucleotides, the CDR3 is TGTGCCAGCAAACAGGAGACCTATAATTCACCCCTCCACTTT. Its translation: CASKQETYNSPLHF.

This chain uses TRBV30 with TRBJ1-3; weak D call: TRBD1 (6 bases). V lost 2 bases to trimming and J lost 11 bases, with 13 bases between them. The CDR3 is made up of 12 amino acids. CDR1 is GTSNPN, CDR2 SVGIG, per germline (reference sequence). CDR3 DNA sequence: TGTGCCTGGAGTCCGGGGGGCGACGCCATATATTTT. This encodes CAWSPGGDAIYF.

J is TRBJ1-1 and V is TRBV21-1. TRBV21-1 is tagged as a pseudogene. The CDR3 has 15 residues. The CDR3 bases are TGTGCCAGCAGCAAGAGAGGCCGACGGAACACTGAAGCTTTCTTT. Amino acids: CASSKRGRRNTEAFF.

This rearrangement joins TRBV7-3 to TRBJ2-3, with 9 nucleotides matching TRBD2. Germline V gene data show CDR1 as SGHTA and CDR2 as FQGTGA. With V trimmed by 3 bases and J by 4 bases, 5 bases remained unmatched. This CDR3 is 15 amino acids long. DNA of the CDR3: TGTGCCAGCAGCTTTGGGGGACTAGCCTCAGATACGCAGTATTTT. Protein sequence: CASSFGGLASDTQYF.

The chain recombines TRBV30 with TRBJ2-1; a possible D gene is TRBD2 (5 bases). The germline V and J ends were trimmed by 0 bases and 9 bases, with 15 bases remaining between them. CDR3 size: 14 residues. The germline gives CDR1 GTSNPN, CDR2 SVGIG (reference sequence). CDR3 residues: CAWSVIPGKGEQFF. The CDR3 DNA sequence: TGTGCCTGGAGTGTAATCCCGGGAAAGGGTGAGCAGTTCTTC.

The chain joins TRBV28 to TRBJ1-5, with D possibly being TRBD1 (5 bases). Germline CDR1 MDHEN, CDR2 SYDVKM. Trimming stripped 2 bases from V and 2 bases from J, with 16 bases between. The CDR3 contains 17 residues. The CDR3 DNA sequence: TGTGCCAGCAGTTTACGGCGGCAGGGCGTAGGCAATCAGCCCCAGCATTTT. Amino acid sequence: CASSLRRQGVGNQPQHF.

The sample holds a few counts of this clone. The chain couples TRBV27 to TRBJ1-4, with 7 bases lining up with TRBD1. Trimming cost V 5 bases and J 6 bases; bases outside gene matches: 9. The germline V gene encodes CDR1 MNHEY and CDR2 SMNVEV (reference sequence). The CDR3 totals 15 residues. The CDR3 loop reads CASSPQGRGHEKLFF. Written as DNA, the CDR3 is TGTGCCAGCAGTCCACAGGGAAGGGGGCATGAAAAACTGTTTTTT.

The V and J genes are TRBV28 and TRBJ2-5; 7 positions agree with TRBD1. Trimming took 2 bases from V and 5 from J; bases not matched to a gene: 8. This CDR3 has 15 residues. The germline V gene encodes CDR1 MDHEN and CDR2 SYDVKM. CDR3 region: CASSLQGVSFETQYF. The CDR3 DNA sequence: TGTGCCAGCAGTTTACAGGGGGTATCTTTCGAGACCCAGTACTTC.

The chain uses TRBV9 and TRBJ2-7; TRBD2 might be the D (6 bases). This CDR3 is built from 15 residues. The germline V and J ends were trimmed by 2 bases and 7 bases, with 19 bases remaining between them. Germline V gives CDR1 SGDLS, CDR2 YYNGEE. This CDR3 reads CASSVAGQTREEQYF. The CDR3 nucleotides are TGTGCCAGCAGCGTGGCCGGACAAACGCGGGAAGAGCAGTACTTC. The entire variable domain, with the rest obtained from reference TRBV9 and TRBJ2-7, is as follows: DSGVTQTPKHLITATGQRVTLRCSPRSGDLSVYWYQQSLDQGLQFLIQYYNGEERAKGNILERFSAQQFPDLHSELNLSSLELGDSALYFCASSVAGQTREEQYFGPGTRLTVT.

The CDR3 DNA reads TGTGCCAGCAGTCCCCGACAGGCAACTGAAGCTTTCTTT. Translation: CASSPRQATEAFF. The rearrangement joins TRBV6-6 to TRBJ1-1; a weak D match, TRBD1 (6 bases). CDR3 length: 13 residues. Germline-derived CDR1 and CDR2 are MNHNY and SVGAGI (reference sequence). Trimming removed 5 bases at V and 5 bases at J, with 12 bases between.